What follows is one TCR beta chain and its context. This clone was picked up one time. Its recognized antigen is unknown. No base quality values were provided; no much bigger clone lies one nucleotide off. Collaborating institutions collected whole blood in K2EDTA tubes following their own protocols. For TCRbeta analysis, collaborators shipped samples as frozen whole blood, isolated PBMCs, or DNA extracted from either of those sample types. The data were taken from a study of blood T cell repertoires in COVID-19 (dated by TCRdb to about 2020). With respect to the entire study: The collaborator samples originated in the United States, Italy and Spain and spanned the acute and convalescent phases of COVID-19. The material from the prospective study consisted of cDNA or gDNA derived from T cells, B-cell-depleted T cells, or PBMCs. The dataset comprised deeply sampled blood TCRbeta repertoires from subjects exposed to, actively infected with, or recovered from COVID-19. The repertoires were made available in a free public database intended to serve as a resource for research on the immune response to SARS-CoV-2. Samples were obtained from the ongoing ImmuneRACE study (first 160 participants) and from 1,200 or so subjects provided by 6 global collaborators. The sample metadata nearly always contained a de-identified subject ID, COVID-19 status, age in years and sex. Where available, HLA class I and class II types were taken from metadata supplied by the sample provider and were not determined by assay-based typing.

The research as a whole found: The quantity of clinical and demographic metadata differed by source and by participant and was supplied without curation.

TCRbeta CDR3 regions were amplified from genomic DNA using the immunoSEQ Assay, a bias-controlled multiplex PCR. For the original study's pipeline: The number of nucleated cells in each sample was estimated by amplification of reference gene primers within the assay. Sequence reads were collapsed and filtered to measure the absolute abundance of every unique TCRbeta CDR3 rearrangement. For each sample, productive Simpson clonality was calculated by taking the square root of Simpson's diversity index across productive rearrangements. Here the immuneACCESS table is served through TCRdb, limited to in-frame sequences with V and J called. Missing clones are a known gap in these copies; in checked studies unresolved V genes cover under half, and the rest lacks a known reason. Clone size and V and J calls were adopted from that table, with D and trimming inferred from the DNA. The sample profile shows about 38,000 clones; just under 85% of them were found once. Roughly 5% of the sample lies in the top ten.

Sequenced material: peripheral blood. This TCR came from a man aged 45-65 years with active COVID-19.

Here the CDR3 is given as CSVDPADLKTQYF. The DNA reads TGCAGCGTCGACCCGGCGGATTTGAAGACCCAGTACTTC. The rearrangement joined TRBV29-1 to TRBJ2-5, with the D gene not clear enough to name. Reading the germline V gene gives CDR1 SQVTM and CDR2 ANQGSEA. V lost 6 bases and J lost 6 bases; the stretch between them is 17 bases long. The CDR3 holds 13 amino acids from the cysteine to the phenylalanine. The retained sequence is limited to the CDR3, 39 bases, with the frame set at the first base.